These 32 T cell receptor beta chains were all obtained from the same sample, sequenced in a study of blood T cells in healthy people across ages. Next came a second PCR, run for about 6 to 11 cycles, which used a sample-barcoded 5' primer along with a J-beta primer mix. TCRdb reprocessed the 5' RACE reads via MiXCR and lists one record per CDR3 protein. The table shows about 1.4 million distinct CDR3 sequences, with roughly 59% occurring only once. The sequenced sample was blood. Receptor source: a man aged 18-30 years in good health.

The chain recombines TRBV20-1 with TRBJ1-1, with 8 bases identical to TRBD1. Germline V gives CDR1 DFQATT, CDR2 SNEGSKA (reference sequence). The V and J ends lost 3 bases and 5 bases, in that order; junction bases with no gene match: 11. CDR3 length equals 15 residues. This CDR3 reads CSARGNDRGWTEAFF. CDR3 DNA: TGCAGTGCTAGGGGGAATGACAGGGGTTGGACTGAAGCTTTCTTT.

The rearrangement uses TRBV10-3 and TRBJ2-3, with TRBD1 matching 8 bases. The J segment lost 4 bases and the V segment lost 4 bases, leaving 7 bases of the junction unmatched. The V gene's germline CDR1 is ENHRY and CDR2 SYGVKD. CDR3 length: 15 amino acids. The CDR3 nucleotides are TGTGCCATCAGTGTGGGCAGGGGGCCCTCAGATACGCAGTATTTT. Its translation: CAISVGRGPSDTQYF.

The chain combines TRBV20-1 with TRBJ2-1; D possibly corresponds to TRBD1 (6 bases). Germline assignment: CDR1 DFQATT and CDR2 SNEGSKA (reference sequence). Trimming removed 6 bases from V and 7 bases from J, with 13 bases in between. The CDR3 consists of 12 residues. The CDR3 DNA reads as TGCAGTGCAAAGGACAGAATTAATGAGCAGTTCTTC. This encodes CSAKDRINEQFF.

This rearrangement joins TRBV3-1 to TRBJ2-1; D unresolved. V lost 4 bases and J 9 bases, leaving 19 bases between the germline ends. From germline, CDR1 is LGHDT and CDR2 YNNKEL (reference sequence). The CDR3 covers 15 residues. The CDR3, as DNA: TGTGCCAGCAGCCCTGCGGCAGACCTTGGTAGTGAGCAGTTCTTC. It codes for CASSPAADLGSEQFF.

The chain joins TRBV6-5 to TRBJ2-2; 9 nucleotides align to TRBD2. Trimming removed 1 base from V and 4 bases from J; junction bases left unmatched: 7. The CDR3 is made up of 17 amino acids. Per the germline V gene, CDR1 is MNHEY and CDR2 is SVGAGI. CDR3 sequence (DNA): TGTGCCAGCAGTTACTGGTCTAGCGGGACGAGCACCGGGGAGCTGTTTTTT. This codes for CASSYWSSGTSTGELFF.

There are a few counts of this clonotype. This chain uses TRBV7-6 with TRBJ2-7; 7 bases align to TRBD2. Germline loops: CDR1 SGHVS, CDR2 FNYEAQ. The J segment lost 3 bases and the V segment lost 3 bases, leaving 11 bases of the junction unmatched. CDR3 length equals 16 residues. This CDR3 is CASSFSQAGSVYEQYF. The DNA of the CDR3 is TGTGCCAGCAGCTTTAGTCAAGCGGGATCGGTCTACGAGCAGTACTTC.

This clonotype has only one observation. The rearrangement links TRBV4-2 to TRBJ2-5; no clear D. This CDR3 has 15 amino acids. The germline V gene has CDR1 LGHNA and CDR2 YNFKEQ. V was clipped by 0 bases and J by 1 base, with 9 bases between them. CDR3 protein: CASSQDSDGQETQYF. CDR3 sequence (DNA): TGTGCCAGCAGCCAAGATTCGGACGGCCAAGAGACCCAGTACTTC.

V usage is TRBV5-1 and J usage is TRBJ1-1, with TRBD1 matching 9 bases. This CDR3 has 15 residues. The V gene end was trimmed by 6 bases and the J gene end by 3 bases; junction bases not matched to a gene: 9. Looked up from germline, CDR1 is SGHRS and CDR2 is YFSETQ. The CDR3 sequence: CASTSTGGGYTEAFF. In DNA, the CDR3 is TGCGCCAGCACTTCGACAGGGGGAGGGTACACTGAAGCTTTCTTT.

This rearrangement joins TRBV6-2 or TRBV6-3 to TRBJ2-1; TRBD2 matches at 9 bases. This CDR3 spans 15 amino acids. The germline gives CDR1 MNHEY, CDR2 SVGEGT. Trimming took 3 bases from V and 8 from J; bases not matched to a gene: 8. The CDR3 DNA reads as TGTGCCAGCAGTTATTTGCGGGAGGGCCGGGATGAGCAGTTCTTC. This sequence encodes CASSYLREGRDEQFF.

The chain links TRBV2 to TRBJ1-1, with D hard to call. Germline V gene lookup returns CDR1 SNHLY and CDR2 FYNNEI. V was trimmed by 4 bases and J by 1 base, leaving 10 bases between them. There are 14 residues in the CDR3. The CDR3 spells CASSGIVENTEAFF. The CDR3 DNA sequence: TGTGCCAGCAGTGGAATTGTTGAGAACACTGAAGCTTTCTTT.

A remark on this clonotype: Just one base apart from a much larger clone, this may be a read error. The chain joins TRBV28 to TRBJ1-4; D is unclear. Per the germline V gene, CDR1 is MDHEN and CDR2 is SYDVKM. Trimming took off 4 bases at V and 9 bases at J, with 9 bases between the two ends. The CDR3 is 12 residues long. CDR3 DNA sequence: TGTGCCAGCAGTTCCGGGTCAAAAAAACTGTTTTTT. It is translated as CASSSGSKKLFF.

The chain has TRBV2 and TRBJ2-7, with D uncertain. The CDR3 loop spans 13 amino acids. Trimming took 7 bases from V and 1 from J, leaving 11 bases between them. CDR1 and CDR2 (germline): SNHLY, FYNNEI. In DNA form, the CDR3 reads TGTGCCAGCACGATGGCAGAGTCCTACGAGCAGTACTTC. It yields the protein CASTMAESYEQYF.

The gene calls are TRBV12-3 or TRBV12-4 and TRBJ1-3; D gene uncertain. The V and J ends lost 5 bases and 8 bases respectively, with 10 bases between them. This CDR3 contains 12 residues. The CDR3 protein is CASSKDSDTIYF. The CDR3 bases are TGTGCCAGCAGTAAAGACTCGGACACCATATATTTT.

In its sample, this clonotype was seen a few times. The chain uses TRBV28 and TRBJ1-2; no reliable D call. The CDR3 spans 16 residues. Trimming pared 3 bases from V and 0 bases from J, leaving 14 bases between. Germline assignment: CDR1 MDHEN and CDR2 SYDVKM. This chain's CDR3 is CASSFSIREANYGYTF. CDR3 sequence (DNA): TGTGCCAGCAGTTTTTCTATAAGGGAAGCTAACTATGGCTACACCTTC.

The chain links TRBV4-2 to TRBJ2-1; a possible D gene is TRBD1 (6 bases). The J call may be mistaken, given a closer DNA end match to TRBJ2-7. CDR3 size: 15 residues. CDR1 LGHNA and CDR2 YNFKEQ come from the germline V gene. CDR3 nucleotides: TGTGCCAGCAGCCCTTACAGGGCGGTAGTCGACGAGCAGTACTTC. Translated: CASSPYRAVVDEQYF.

Only a few counts were recorded for this clonotype. The chain's CDR3 is CSASDRAPSSYNEQFF. The CDR3 region has the DNA TGCAGTGCGAGCGACAGGGCCCCAAGCTCCTACAATGAGCAGTTCTTC. This chain connects TRBV20-1 to TRBJ2-1; TRBD1 matches at 7 bases. The CDR3 totals 16 residues. With 6 bases clipped from V and 0 bases from J, the junction kept 11 bases outside the gene matches. Germline assignment: CDR1 DFQATT and CDR2 SNEGSKA (reference sequence).

CDR3 protein: CASSYPGRGGNTEAFF. CDR3 nucleotides: TGTGCCAGCAGTTACCCAGGACGAGGGGGGAACACTGAAGCTTTCTTT. The rearrangement joins TRBV6-5 to TRBJ1-1, with D possibly TRBD1 on 6 matching bases. The CDR3 is 16 residues long. Per the germline V gene, CDR1 is MNHEY and CDR2 is SVGAGI. With 2 bases removed from V and 1 base from J, the gap between germline ends came to 14 bases.

This clonotype showed up just a few times. V is TRBV15 and J is TRBJ2-7; 7 bases line up with TRBD1. CDR1 is LNHNV and CDR2 is YYDKDF in the germline V gene (reference sequence). Trimming removed 4 bases from V and 6 bases from J; junction bases left unmatched: 6. This CDR3 has 13 residues. CDR3 sequence: CATSNDRASEQYF. The CDR3 DNA reads TGTGCCACCAGCAACGACAGGGCCAGCGAGCAGTACTTC.

This clonotype was counted only a few times. The rearrangement uses TRBV29-1 and TRBJ2-5; D assignment may be TRBD1 or TRBD2 (5 bases each). Looked up from germline, CDR1 is SQVTM and CDR2 is ANQGSEA. V was trimmed by 7 bases and J by 5 bases, leaving 20 bases between them. This CDR3 has 14 residues. CDR3 DNA sequence: TGCAGCGCTTCCGACAGCTACCCGGGGGAGACCCAGTACTTC. It yields the protein CSASDSYPGETQYF.

This sequence joins TRBV6-5 and TRBJ1-1, with 12 bases matching TRBD1. The germline V gene has CDR1 MNHEY and CDR2 SVGAGI. The V gene end was trimmed by 0 bases and the J gene end by 1 base; junction bases not matched to a gene: 9. The CDR3 has 19 residues. The CDR3 DNA sequence: TGTGCCAGCAGTTACTCTCTGAGGGACAGGGGGCAGGAGAACACTGAAGCTTTCTTT. It specifies CASSYSLRDRGQENTEAFF.

This clonotype showed up many times. The gene calls are TRBV20-1 and TRBJ2-7; D assignment may be TRBD1 or TRBD2 (5 bases each). Trimming took off 2 bases at V and 2 bases at J, with 7 bases between the two ends. The CDR3 spans 12 residues. CDR1 and CDR2 from the germline V gene are DFQATT and SNEGSKA (reference sequence). The DNA for the CDR3 is TGCAGTGCTAGAAGGGGAGCCTACGAGCAGTACTTC. Amino acids: CSARRGAYEQYF.

With respect to this clonotype: One junction end disagrees with the germline gene, perhaps due to a read error. The chain links TRBV10-3 to TRBJ2-1; TRBD1 aligns across 8 bases. The CDR3 is 16 residues long. CDR1 is ENHRY, CDR2 SYGVKD, per germline. The CDR3: CVIRAGQGNSYNEQFF. The CDR3 DNA reads as TGTGTCATCAGGGCTGGACAGGGAAATTCCTACAATGAGCAGTTCTTC.

The chain is built from TRBV11-2 and TRBJ1-1; D gene uncertain. Between the trimmed V and J ends, which lost 2 bases and 6 bases, there was a span of 10 bases. CDR3 length: 13 residues. CDR1 is SGHAT and CDR2 is FQNNGV in the germline V gene. CDR3 loop: CASSLPSRAEAFF. The DNA for the CDR3 is TGTGCCAGCAGCTTACCGTCACGAGCTGAAGCTTTCTTT. Using reference TRBV11-2 and TRBJ1-1 for the parts outside the CDR3, the full variable domain is EAGVAQSPRYKIIEKRQSVAFWCNPISGHATLYWYQQILGQGPKLLIQFQNNGVVDDSQLPKDRFSAERLKGVDSTLKIQPAKLEDSAVYLCASSLPSRAEAFFGQGTRLTVV.

This chain uses TRBV18 with TRBJ1-5, with D hard to call. V lost 0 bases to trimming and J lost 6 bases, with 12 bases between them. Germline values: CDR1 KGHSH, CDR2 LQKENI. The CDR3 totals 15 residues. The CDR3 reads CASSPPGLRSQPQHF. The CDR3 coding sequence is TGTGCCAGCTCACCACCGGGCCTTCGGAGTCAGCCCCAGCATTTT.

This clonotype was counted a few times. V usage is TRBV10-2 and J usage is TRBJ2-7; TRBD1 agrees at 7 bases. The J segment lost 7 bases and the V segment lost 2 bases, leaving 8 bases of the junction unmatched. CDR3 length: 14 amino acids. Germline CDR1 WSHSY, CDR2 SAAADI. The CDR3 bases are TGCGCCAGCAGTGAGACAGGGGTAACAGGAGAGCAGTACTTC. Its protein is CASSETGVTGEQYF.

The rearrangement uses TRBV2 and TRBJ2-4; 11 positions agree with TRBD1. V was pared by 7 bases and J by 7 bases, with 3 bases of the junction left unmatched. CDR1 is SNHLY and CDR2 is FYNNEI in the germline V gene. This CDR3 is 13 amino acids long. The CDR3 here is CASTGQGANIQYF. In nucleotides, the CDR3 is TGTGCCAGCACCGGACAGGGGGCTAACATTCAGTACTTC.

The chain links TRBV2 to TRBJ1-6; a weak D match, TRBD1 (6 bases). The CDR3 spans 14 residues. Germline loops: CDR1 SNHLY, CDR2 FYNNEI. V dropped 9 bases and J dropped 1 base, with 10 bases sitting between them. CDR3 amino acids: CAREGESYNSPLHF. The CDR3 nucleotides are TGTGCCAGGGAGGGGGAGTCCTATAATTCACCCCTCCACTTT.

The gene calls are TRBV2 and TRBJ2-4; TRBD1 or TRBD2 may be the D gene (5 bases each). The CDR3 loop spans 15 amino acids. V lost 8 bases and J lost 8, with 22 bases in between. Per the germline V gene, CDR1 is SNHLY and CDR2 is FYNNEI. In nucleotides, the CDR3 is TGTGCCAGCCGATTCCAGTCCGGGACCTTCCACATTCAGTACTTC. Protein sequence: CASRFQSGTFHIQYF.

The chain carries TRBV7-2 and TRBJ1-2; D uncertain. Germline V gives CDR1 SGHTA, CDR2 FQGNSA. The CDR3 has 15 amino acids. Trimming removed 2 bases from V and 0 bases from J, with 10 bases in between. This chain's CDR3 is CASSLTDLANYGYTF. CDR3 coding DNA: TGTGCCAGCAGCTTAACGGATCTAGCTAACTATGGCTACACCTTC.

The gene calls are TRBV4-1 and TRBJ1-1; D is unresolved. CDR3 length: 13 amino acids. The V gene lost 6 bases and the J gene lost 0 bases, with 8 bases spanning the gap. Germline CDR1 is MGHRA and CDR2 is YSYEKL. The CDR3 sequence: CASSRLVNTEAFF. Here the CDR3 DNA reads TGCGCCAGCAGTCGACTGGTGAACACTGAAGCTTTCTTT.

This clonotype was seen a handful of times. V is TRBV2 and J is TRBJ2-3; no clear D gene. Trimming stripped 3 bases from V and 2 bases from J, with 9 bases between. The CDR3 has 14 residues. Germline V CDR1 and CDR2: SNHLY, FYNNEI. The CDR3 coding sequence is TGTGCCAGCAGTGAGTTAGGCGCCACAGATACGCAGTATTTT. This sequence encodes CASSELGATDTQYF. The full variable domain, its missing parts supplied by reference TRBV2 and TRBJ2-3, is EPEVTQTPSHQVTQMGQEVILRCVPISNHLYFYWYRQILGQKVEFLVSFYNNEISEKSEIFDDQFSVERPDGSNFTLKIRSTKLEDSAMYFCASSELGATDTQYFGPGTRLTVL.

This rearrangement joins TRBV12-3 or TRBV12-4 to TRBJ1-2; 10 bases match TRBD1. V dropped 4 bases and J dropped 7; count of bases not matched to a gene: 9. The CDR3 is 15 amino acids. The CDR3 DNA reads TGTGCCAGCAGTTCCTCCGGGACAGGGGACTCTGGCTACACCTTC. Translating gives CASSSSGTGDSGYTF.